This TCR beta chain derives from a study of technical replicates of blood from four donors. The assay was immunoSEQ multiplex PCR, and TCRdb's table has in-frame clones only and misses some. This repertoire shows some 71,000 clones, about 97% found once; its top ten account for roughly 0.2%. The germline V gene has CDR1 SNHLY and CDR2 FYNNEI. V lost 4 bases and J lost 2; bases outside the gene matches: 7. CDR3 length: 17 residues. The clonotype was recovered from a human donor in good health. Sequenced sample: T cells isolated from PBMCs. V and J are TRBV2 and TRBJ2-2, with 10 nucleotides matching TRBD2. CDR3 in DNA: TGTGCCAGCAGTGTGGGTAGCGGGGGGCGTAACACCGGGGAGCTGTTTTTT. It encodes CASSVGSGGRNTGELFF.